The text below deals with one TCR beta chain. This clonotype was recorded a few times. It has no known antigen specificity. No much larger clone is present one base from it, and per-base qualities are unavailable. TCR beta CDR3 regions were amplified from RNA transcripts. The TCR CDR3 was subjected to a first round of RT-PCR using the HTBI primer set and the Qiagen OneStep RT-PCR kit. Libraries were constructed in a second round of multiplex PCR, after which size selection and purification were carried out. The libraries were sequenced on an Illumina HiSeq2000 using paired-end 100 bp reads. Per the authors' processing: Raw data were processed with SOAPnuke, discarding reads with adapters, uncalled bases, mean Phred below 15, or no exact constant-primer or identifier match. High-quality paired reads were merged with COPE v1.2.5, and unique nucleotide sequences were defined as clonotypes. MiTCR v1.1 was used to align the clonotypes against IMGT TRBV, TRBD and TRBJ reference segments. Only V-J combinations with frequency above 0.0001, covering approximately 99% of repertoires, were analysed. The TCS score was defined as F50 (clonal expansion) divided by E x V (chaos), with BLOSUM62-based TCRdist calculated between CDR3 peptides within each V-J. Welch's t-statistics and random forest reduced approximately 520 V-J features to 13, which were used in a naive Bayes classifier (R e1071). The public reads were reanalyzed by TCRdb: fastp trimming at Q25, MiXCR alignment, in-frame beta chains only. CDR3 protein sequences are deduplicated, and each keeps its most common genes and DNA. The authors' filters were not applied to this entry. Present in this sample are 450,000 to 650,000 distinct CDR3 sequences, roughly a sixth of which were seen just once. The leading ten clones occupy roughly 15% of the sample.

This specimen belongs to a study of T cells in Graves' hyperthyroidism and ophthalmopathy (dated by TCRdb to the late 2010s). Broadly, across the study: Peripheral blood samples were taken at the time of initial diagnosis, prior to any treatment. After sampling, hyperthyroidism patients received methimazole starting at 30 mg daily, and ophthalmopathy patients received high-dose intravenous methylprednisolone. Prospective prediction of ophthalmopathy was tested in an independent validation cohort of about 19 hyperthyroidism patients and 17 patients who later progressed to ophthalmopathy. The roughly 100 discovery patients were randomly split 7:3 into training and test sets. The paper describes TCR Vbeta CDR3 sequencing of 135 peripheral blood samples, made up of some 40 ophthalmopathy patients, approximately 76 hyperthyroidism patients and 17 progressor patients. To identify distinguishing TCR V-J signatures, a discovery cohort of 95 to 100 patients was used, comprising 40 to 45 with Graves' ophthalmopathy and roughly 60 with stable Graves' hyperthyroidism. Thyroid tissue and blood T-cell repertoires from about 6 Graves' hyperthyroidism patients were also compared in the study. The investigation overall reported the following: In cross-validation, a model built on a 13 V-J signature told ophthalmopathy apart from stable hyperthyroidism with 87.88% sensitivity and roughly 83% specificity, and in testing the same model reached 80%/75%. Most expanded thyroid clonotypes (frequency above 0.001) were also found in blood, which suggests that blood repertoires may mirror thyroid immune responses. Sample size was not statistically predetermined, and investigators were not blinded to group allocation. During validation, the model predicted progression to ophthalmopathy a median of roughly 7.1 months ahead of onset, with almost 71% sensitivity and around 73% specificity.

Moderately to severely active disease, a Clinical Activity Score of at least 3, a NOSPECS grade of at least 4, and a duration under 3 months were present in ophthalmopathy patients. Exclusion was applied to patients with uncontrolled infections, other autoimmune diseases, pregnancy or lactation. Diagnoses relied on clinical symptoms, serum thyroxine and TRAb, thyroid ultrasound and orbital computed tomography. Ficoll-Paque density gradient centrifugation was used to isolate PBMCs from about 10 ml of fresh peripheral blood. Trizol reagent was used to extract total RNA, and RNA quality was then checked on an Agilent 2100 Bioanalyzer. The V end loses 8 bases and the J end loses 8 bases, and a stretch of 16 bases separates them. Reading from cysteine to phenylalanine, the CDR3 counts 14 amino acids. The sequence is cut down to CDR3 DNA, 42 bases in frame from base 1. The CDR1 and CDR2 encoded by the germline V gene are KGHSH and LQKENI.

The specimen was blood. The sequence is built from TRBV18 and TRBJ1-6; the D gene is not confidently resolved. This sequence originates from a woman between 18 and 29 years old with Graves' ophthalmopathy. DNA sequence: TGTGCCAGCCGACCCCGGCACCGAGATTCACCCCTCCACTTT. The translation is CASRPRHRDSPLHF.